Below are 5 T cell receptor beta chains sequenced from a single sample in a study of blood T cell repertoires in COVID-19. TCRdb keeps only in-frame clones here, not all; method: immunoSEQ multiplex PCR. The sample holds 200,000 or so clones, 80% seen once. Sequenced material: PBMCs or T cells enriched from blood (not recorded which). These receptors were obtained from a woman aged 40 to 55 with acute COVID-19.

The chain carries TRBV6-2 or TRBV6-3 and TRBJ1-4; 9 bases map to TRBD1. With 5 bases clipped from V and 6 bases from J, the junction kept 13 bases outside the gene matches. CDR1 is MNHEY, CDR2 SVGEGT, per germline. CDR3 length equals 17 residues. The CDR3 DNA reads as TGTGCCAGCAGTGACAGTTTCCGGGACAGGGTTTATGAAAAACTGTTTTTT. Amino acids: CASSDSFRDRVYEKLFF.

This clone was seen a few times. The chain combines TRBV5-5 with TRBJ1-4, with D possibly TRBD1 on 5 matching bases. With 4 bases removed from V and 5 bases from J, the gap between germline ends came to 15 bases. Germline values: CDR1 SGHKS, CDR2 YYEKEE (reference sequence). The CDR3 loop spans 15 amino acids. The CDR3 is CASSRAPGLNEKLFF. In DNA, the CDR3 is TGTGCCAGCAGCCGCGCGCCAGGGCTGAATGAAAAACTGTTTTTT.

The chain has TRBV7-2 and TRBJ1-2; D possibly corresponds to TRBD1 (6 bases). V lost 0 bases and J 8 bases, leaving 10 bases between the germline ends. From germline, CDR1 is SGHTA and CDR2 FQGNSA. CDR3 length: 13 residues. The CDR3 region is CASSLADSRGYTF. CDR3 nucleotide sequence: TGTGCCAGCAGCTTAGCGGACAGCCGGGGCTACACCTTC. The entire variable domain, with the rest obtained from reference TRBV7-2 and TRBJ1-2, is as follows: GAGVSQSPSNKVTEKGKDVELRCDPISGHTALYWYRQSLGQGLEFLIYFQGNSAPDKSGLPSDRFSAERTGGSVSTLTIQRTQQEDSAVYLCASSLADSRGYTFGSGTRLTVV.

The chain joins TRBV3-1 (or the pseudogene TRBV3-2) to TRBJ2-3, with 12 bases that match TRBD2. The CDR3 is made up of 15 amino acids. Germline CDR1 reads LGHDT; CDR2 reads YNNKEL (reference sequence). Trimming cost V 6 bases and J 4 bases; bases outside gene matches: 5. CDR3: CASSPGLAGPDTQYF. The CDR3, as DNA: TGTGCCAGCAGTCCCGGACTAGCGGGACCAGATACGCAGTATTTT.

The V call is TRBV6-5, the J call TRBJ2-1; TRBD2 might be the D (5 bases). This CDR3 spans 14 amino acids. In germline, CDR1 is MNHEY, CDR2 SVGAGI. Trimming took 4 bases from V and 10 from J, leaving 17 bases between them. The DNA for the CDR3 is TGTGCCAGCAGTTCAACCCGGGGAGCACAGGAGCAGTTCTTC. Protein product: CASSSTRGAQEQFF.